There are many counts of the clone carrying this TCR beta chain. Its cognate antigen is unknown. These data belong to a study of regulatory T cells in long-lasting Graves disease. In the study overall: Disease was considered persistent Graves' disease after over 5 years of antithyroid drugs (with positive TSH receptor antibodies). Findings and limits, study-wide: With a small sample size, accuracy may have been reduced.

Regarding time point: persistent/refractory GD, antithyroid drugs over 5 years with positive TRAb. RNA isolated from PBMCs was used to make the TCR library. Libraries of TCR beta came from iRepertoire HTBI primers plus Arm-PCR of CDR3 regions. TCRdb re-called the multiplex PCR reads with MiXCR, one entry per CDR3 protein. The table includes about 470,000 distinct CDR3 sequences, 20% to 25% detected once. This sample comprised peripheral blood mononuclear cells (PBMCs), obtained when the disease was refractory, from a patient treated with antithyroid drugs. The receptor comes from a female donor with Graves disease.

The CDR3 DNA reads as TGTGCCAGCAGTCATGACAGGGATAACGAGCAGTACTTC. Translated, it gives CASSHDRDNEQYF. The gene calls are TRBV12-3 or TRBV12-4 and TRBJ2-7; 7 nucleotides match TRBD1. CDR3 size: 13 residues. Trimming cost V 5 bases and J 5 bases; bases outside gene matches: 6.